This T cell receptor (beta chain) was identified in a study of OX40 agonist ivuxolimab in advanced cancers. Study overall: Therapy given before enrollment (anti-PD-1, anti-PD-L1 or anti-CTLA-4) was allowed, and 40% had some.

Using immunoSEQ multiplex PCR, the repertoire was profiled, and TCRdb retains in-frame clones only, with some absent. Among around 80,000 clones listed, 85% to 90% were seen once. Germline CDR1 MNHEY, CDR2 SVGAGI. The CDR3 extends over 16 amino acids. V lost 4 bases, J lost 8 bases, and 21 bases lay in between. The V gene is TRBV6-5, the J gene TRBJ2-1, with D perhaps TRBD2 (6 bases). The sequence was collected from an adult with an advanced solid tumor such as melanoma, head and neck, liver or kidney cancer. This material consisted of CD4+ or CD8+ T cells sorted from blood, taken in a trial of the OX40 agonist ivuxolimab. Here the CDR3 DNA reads TGTGCCAGCAGTTCCTCGCGGGGCCTCTACGGAGATGAGCAGTTCTTC. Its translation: CASSSSRGLYGDEQFF.